The 21 T cell receptor beta chains reported below all come from one sample, sequenced in a study of T cell repertoires in cytomegalovirus infection. One entry per CDR3 protein results from TCRdb running MiXCR on the reads. The repertoire holds about 310,000 distinct CDR3 sequences, with roughly a tenth as singletons. The specimen sequenced was PBMCs. The receptors originated from a human donor in good health (CMV status not recorded). Some clones in this sample may be carry-over from other donors' samples.

This clonotype was observed at least ten times. The V gene is TRBV7-2, the J gene TRBJ1-2, with TRBD1 matching over 11 bases. Per germline, CDR1 SGHTA and CDR2 FQGNSA. The CDR3 totals 15 residues. Losses at the gene ends were 5 bases for V and 4 bases for J; bases not matched to a gene: 6. The CDR3 DNA reads as TGTGCCAGCAGCCCGGGGACAGGGGGAACCTATGGCTACACCTTC. This sequence encodes CASSPGTGGTYGYTF.

This clonotype has ten or more counts. The rearrangement joins TRBV6-6 to TRBJ1-2; 9 bases match TRBD1. Germline-derived CDR1 and CDR2 are MNHNY and SVGAGI (reference sequence). J was trimmed by 9 bases and V by 0 bases; bases with no gene match: 5. The CDR3 spans 14 residues. The CDR3: CASSYSRDRARYTF. Written as DNA, the CDR3 is TGTGCCAGCAGTTACTCGAGGGACAGGGCCCGCTACACCTTC.

This clonotype was counted between two and nine times. The chain is built from TRBV20-1 and TRBJ1-2; 8 bases match TRBD1. The CDR3 covers 14 residues. The germline gives CDR1 DFQATT, CDR2 SNEGSKA (reference sequence). The ends lost 1 base at V and 6 bases at J; junction bases unmatched: 7. The CDR3 loop is CSARGQGPVDGYTF. CDR3 in DNA: TGCAGTGCTAGAGGACAGGGGCCGGTGGATGGCTACACCTTC.

At least ten counts were recorded for this clonotype. The CDR3 protein is CASSWKGGNTEAFF. CDR3 sequence (DNA): TGTGCCAGTAGTTGGAAAGGGGGGAACACTGAAGCTTTCTTT. The chain combines TRBV19 with TRBJ1-1; possible D gene TRBD1, 6 bases. V was shortened by 5 bases and J by 1 base, with 11 bases between the two germline ends. Germline CDR1 is LNHDA and CDR2 is SQIVND (reference sequence). This CDR3 region has 14 residues.

This clonotype was detected ten times or more. The V call is TRBV12-3 or TRBV12-4, the J call TRBJ2-2; TRBD2 is a possible D gene (6 bases). V dropped 6 bases and J dropped 5 bases, with 10 bases sitting between them. The CDR3 has 13 amino acids. In DNA, the CDR3 is TGTGCCAGCAGCCGAGGACTAACCGGGGAGCTGTTTTTT. Protein product: CASSRGLTGELFF.

J is TRBJ1-1 and V is TRBV29-1; D remains unclear. This CDR3 is 14 amino acids long. Germline V CDR1 and CDR2: SQVTM, ANQGSEA. Trimming shortened V by 7 bases and J by 0 bases, and 15 bases separated the two germline ends. The CDR3 region is CSASRPNMNTEAFF. Here the CDR3 DNA reads TGCAGCGCCTCTCGACCGAACATGAACACTGAAGCTTTCTTT.

There are many counts of this clonotype. Here the CDR3 DNA reads TGCAGTGCCCATCAAGCCGGGGGCGGGGGCCGGGAGCTGTTTTTT. Translating it yields CSAHQAGGGGRELFF. The rearrangement uses TRBV20-1 and TRBJ2-2, with D perhaps TRBD2 (7 bases). The CDR3 length is 15 residues. The V gene's germline CDR1 is DFQATT and CDR2 SNEGSKA (reference sequence). Trimming took 6 bases from V and 9 from J, leaving 23 bases between them.

This clonotype has just a few counts. The V call is TRBV10-3, the J call TRBJ1-5; D gene unclear. The CDR3 totals 12 residues. Trimming removed 2 bases from V and 4 bases from J, with 3 bases in between. From germline, CDR1 is ENHRY and CDR2 SYGVKD. The CDR3, as DNA: TGTGCCATCAGTGAGAATAATCAGCCCCAGCATTTT. Its translation is CAISENNQPQHF.

This clonotype has a count of ten or more. The chain couples TRBV6-2 or TRBV6-3 to TRBJ2-1, with D possibly matching TRBD1 (5 bases). CDR3 length: 12 residues. Germline V lookup: CDR1 MNHEY, CDR2 SVGEGT. V shed 0 bases and J shed 9 bases, with 6 bases lying between them. In DNA form, the CDR3 reads TGTGCCAGCAGTTACTCCACAGGTGAGCAGTTCTTC. Amino acids: CASSYSTGEQFF.

There are many counts of this clonotype. This chain joins TRBV28 and TRBJ2-1; perhaps D is TRBD1 or TRBD2 (6 bases each). Trimming took 7 bases from V and 8 from J, leaving 18 bases between them. CDR1 and CDR2 (germline): MDHEN, SYDVKM. The CDR3 extends over 14 amino acids. CDR3 sequence: CASKRVGRGHEQFF. CDR3 DNA: TGTGCCAGCAAAAGGGTGGGCCGGGGGCATGAGCAGTTCTTC.

The V call is TRBV25-1, the J call TRBJ1-2; D remains unclear. The CDR3 sequence is 16 residues long. The germline V and J ends were trimmed by 0 bases and 1 base, with 12 bases remaining between them. CDR1 is MGHDK and CDR2 is SYGVNS in the germline V gene. CDR3 residues: CASSEYQQPYNYGYTF. CDR3 bases: TGTGCCAGCAGTGAATATCAGCAGCCTTATAACTATGGCTACACCTTC.

This clonotype appeared many times. The CDR3 DNA reads as TGTGCCAGCAGTGATGAGGAGCGGGGGGGCTTCTATGAGCAGTTCTTC. The encoded protein is CASSDEERGGFYEQFF. The gene calls are TRBV2 and TRBJ2-1; 10 bases align to TRBD2. The CDR3 has 16 residues. V dropped 3 bases and J dropped 8; count of bases not matched to a gene: 10. The germline V gene encodes CDR1 SNHLY and CDR2 FYNNEI.

In its sample, this clonotype was seen many times. The chain couples TRBV6-2 or TRBV6-3 to TRBJ1-5, with D unresolved. The CDR3 covers 15 residues. V lost 2 bases to trimming and J lost 7 bases, with 15 bases between them. Germline V CDR1 and CDR2: MNHEY, SVGEGT. The CDR3, as DNA: TGTGCCAGCAGTTACGGTGGCCTCGCGGGACAGCCCCAGCATTTT. This sequence encodes CASSYGGLAGQPQHF.

This clonotype was seen ten or more times. The CDR3 spells CASSSRGLLTDTQYF. The DNA for the CDR3 is TGTGCCAGCAGTTCCAGGGGACTACTCACAGATACGCAGTATTTT. The genes are TRBV28 and TRBJ2-3; weak D call: TRBD2 (7 bases). CDR3 length: 15 amino acids. V shed 4 bases and J shed 2 bases, with 13 bases lying between them. Germline V gives CDR1 MDHEN, CDR2 SYDVKM. The full variable domain, its missing parts supplied by reference TRBV28 and TRBJ2-3, is DVKVTQSSRYLVKRTGEKVFLECVQDMDHENMFWYRQDPGLGLRLIYFSYDVKMKEKGDIPEGYSVSREKKERFSLILESASTNQTSMYLCASSSRGLLTDTQYFGPGTRLTVL.

This chain connects TRBV20-1 to TRBJ2-5; possible D gene TRBD1, 6 bases. V lost 6 bases and J lost 2, with 16 bases in between. CDR3 length: 14 residues. In germline, CDR1 is DFQATT, CDR2 SNEGSKA (reference sequence). CDR3 region: CSALRAGAQETQYF. The CDR3 nucleotides read TGCAGTGCCCTGAGGGCAGGGGCTCAAGAGACCCAGTACTTC.

In this sample, this clonotype turned up a few times. The chain recombines TRBV27 with TRBJ1-1; a possible D gene is TRBD1 (6 bases). V was pared by 3 bases and J by 5 bases, with 22 bases between. The CDR3 runs 17 residues. CDR1 is MNHEY, CDR2 SMNVEV, per germline (reference sequence). The CDR3 loop is CASSLNTGYRGETEAFF. As DNA, the CDR3 is TGTGCCAGCAGTTTGAACACAGGGTATCGGGGTGAGACTGAAGCTTTCTTT.

The chain is built from TRBV5-1 and TRBJ2-7; D gene ambiguous. The CDR3 has 15 residues. The germline V gene encodes CDR1 SGHRS and CDR2 YFSETQ. Trimming cost V 4 bases and J 2 bases, with 16 bases left between them. CDR3 amino acids: CASSVGDIGAYEQYF. CDR3 DNA sequence: TGCGCCAGCAGCGTAGGTGATATCGGTGCCTACGAGCAGTACTTC.

This clonotype was counted only a few times. CDR3 in amino acids: CASSLENYGYTF. Here the CDR3 DNA reads TGCGCCAGCAGCTTAGAAAACTATGGCTACACCTTC. The gene calls are TRBV5-1 and TRBJ1-2; no firm D call. The CDR3 contains 12 residues. Per the germline V gene, CDR1 is SGHRS and CDR2 is YFSETQ. Trimming left V 2 bases short and J 2 bases short, with 4 bases between.

This clonotype was counted a few times. The rearrangement links TRBV2 to TRBJ2-2; TRBD1 might be the D (6 bases). The ends were cut back, 6 bases at V and 4 bases at J, with 12 bases in the middle. This CDR3 has 14 amino acids. Germline CDR1 SNHLY, CDR2 FYNNEI. CDR3 bases: TGTGCCAGCAGCTGGACAGAAATCACCGGGGAGCTGTTTTTT. It is translated as CASSWTEITGELFF.

The table lists this clonotype with many counts. V usage is TRBV6-1 and J usage is TRBJ2-7; D not certain. The CDR3 is made up of 12 amino acids. V was pared by 2 bases and J by 3 bases, with 5 bases between. CDR1 MNHNS and CDR2 SASEGT come from the germline V gene. The CDR3 DNA reads as TGTGCCAGCAGTGAAACGATCTACGAGCAGTACGTC. Residues: CASSETIYEQYV.

The CDR3 sequence is CASSHPGAGEKLFF. CDR3 DNA sequence: TGCGCCAGCAGCCATCCCGGGGCTGGTGAAAAACTGTTTTTT. This chain joins TRBV4-1 and TRBJ1-4, with D perhaps matching TRBD1 (5 bases). The V gene lost 3 bases and the J gene lost 7 bases, with 12 bases spanning the gap. CDR3 length equals 14 residues. The germline CDR1 and CDR2 sequences are MGHRA and YSYEKL.